The present entry profiles one TCR beta chain with its context. The source of the sample is a study of response to subunit inactivated influenza vaccine. TCRdb reprocessed the RT-PCR reads with MiXCR, giving one entry per CDR3 protein. The sample includes over 800,000 distinct CDR3 sequences, around 20% of them seen just once. The CDR3 runs to 15 residues. Per germline, CDR1 SGHRS and CDR2 YFSETQ. Trimming removed 4 bases at V and 5 bases at J, with 19 bases between. The sequencing here drew on PBMCs from blood, taken around 5 days after vaccination. This clonotype was sampled from a man in his forties or fifties who received an inactivated influenza vaccine. The chain recombines TRBV5-1 with TRBJ2-7; D is possibly TRBD1 or TRBD2 (5 bases each). CDR3: CASSPTRWDGDEQYF. DNA of the CDR3: TGCGCCAGCAGCCCAACGCGTTGGGACGGCGACGAGCAGTACTTC. Complete variable domain (other parts from reference TRBV5-1 and TRBJ2-7): KAGVTQTPRYLIKTRGQQVTLSCSPISGHRSVSWYQQTPGQGLQFLFEYFSETQRNKGNFPGRFSGRQFSNSRSEMNVSTLELGDSALYLCASSPTRWDGDEQYFGPGTRLTVT.